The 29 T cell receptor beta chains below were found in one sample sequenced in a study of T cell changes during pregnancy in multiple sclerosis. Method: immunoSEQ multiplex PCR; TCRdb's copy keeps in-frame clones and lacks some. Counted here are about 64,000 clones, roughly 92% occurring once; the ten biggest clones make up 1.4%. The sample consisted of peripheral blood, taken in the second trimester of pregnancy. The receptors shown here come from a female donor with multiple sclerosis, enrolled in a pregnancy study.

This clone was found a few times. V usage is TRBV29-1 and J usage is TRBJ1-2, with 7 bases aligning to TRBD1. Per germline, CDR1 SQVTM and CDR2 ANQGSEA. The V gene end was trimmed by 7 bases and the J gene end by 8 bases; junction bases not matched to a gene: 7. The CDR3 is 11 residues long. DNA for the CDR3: TGCAGCGGCGGTACAGGGGAGGGCTACACCTTC. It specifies CSGGTGEGYTF.

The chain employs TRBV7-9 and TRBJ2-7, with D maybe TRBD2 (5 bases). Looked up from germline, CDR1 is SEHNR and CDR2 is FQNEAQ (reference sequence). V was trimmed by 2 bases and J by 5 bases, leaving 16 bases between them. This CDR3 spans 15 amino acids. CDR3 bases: TGTGCCAGCAGCTTAAGCAGCGGAGCCTTGGACGAGCAGTACTTC. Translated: CASSLSSGALDEQYF. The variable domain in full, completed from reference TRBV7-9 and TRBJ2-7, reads DTGVSQNPRHKITKRGQNVTFRCDPISEHNRLYWYRQTLGQGPEFLTYFQNEAQLEKSRLLSDRFSAERPKGSFSTLEIQRTEQGDSAMYLCASSLSSGALDEQYFGPGTRLTVT.

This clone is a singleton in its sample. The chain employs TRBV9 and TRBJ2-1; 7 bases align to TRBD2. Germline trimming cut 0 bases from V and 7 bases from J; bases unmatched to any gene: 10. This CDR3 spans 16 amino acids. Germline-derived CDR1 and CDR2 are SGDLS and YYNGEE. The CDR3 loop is CASSVGGGGEWNEQFF. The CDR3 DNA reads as TGTGCCAGCAGCGTAGGTGGGGGAGGGGAATGGAATGAGCAGTTCTTC.

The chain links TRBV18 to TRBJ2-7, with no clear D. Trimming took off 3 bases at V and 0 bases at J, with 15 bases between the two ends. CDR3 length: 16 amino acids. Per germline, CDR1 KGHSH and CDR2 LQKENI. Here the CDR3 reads CASSPRLKEGSYEQYF. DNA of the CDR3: TGTGCCAGCTCACCTAGACTGAAAGAAGGCTCCTACGAGCAGTACTTC.

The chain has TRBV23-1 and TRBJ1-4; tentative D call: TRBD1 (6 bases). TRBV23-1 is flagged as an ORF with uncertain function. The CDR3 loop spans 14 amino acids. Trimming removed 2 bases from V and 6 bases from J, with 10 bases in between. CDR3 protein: CASSQPRGDEKLFF. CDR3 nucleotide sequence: TGCGCCAGCAGTCAACCCAGGGGCGATGAAAAACTGTTTTTT.

CDR3 protein: CASSRLEWVDTQYF. CDR3 nucleotide sequence: TGTGCCAGCAGCCGCCTAGAATGGGTAGATACGCAGTATTTT. The chain is built from TRBV27 and TRBJ2-3; D gene uncertain. Trimming left V 6 bases short and J 5 bases short, with 15 bases between. There are 14 residues in the CDR3. In germline, CDR1 is MNHEY, CDR2 SMNVEV (reference sequence).

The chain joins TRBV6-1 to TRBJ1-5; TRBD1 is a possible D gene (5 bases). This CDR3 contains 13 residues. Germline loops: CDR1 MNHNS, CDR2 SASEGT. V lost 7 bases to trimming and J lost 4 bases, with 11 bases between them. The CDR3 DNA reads TGTGCCAGCACGGGGGTACGGAATCAGCCCCAGCATTTT. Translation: CASTGVRNQPQHF.

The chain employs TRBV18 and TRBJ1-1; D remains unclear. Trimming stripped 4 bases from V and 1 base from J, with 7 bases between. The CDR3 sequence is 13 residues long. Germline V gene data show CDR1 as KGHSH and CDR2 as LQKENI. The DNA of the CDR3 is TGTGCCAGCTCACTGACACAGAACACTGAAGCTTTCTTT. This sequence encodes CASSLTQNTEAFF.

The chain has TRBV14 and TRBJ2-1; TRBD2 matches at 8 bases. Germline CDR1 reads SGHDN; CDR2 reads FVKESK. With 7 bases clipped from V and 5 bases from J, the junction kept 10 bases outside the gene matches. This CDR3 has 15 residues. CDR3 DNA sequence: TGTGCCAGCACCAAGTATAGCGGGACCAACAATGAGCAGTTCTTC. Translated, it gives CASTKYSGTNNEQFF.

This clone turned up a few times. Here the CDR3 reads CATLGGTQQYF. In DNA form, the CDR3 reads TGTGCCACCTTGGGGGGTACACAGCAGTACTTC. The chain combines TRBV27 with TRBJ2-7; maybe TRBD2 (6 bases). The V gene's germline CDR1 is MNHEY and CDR2 SMNVEV (reference sequence). Trimming removed 10 bases at V and 8 bases at J, with 15 bases between. The CDR3 is 11 amino acids.

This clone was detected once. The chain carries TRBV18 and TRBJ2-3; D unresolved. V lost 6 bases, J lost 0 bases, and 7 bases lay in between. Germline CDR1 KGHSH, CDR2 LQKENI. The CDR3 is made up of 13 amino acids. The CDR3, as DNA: TGTGCCAGCTCCCAGGCTAGCACAGATACGCAGTATTTT. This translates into CASSQASTDTQYF. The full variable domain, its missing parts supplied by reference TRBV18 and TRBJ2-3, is NAGVMQNPRHLVRRRGQEARLRCSPMKGHSHVYWYRQLPEEGLKFMVYLQKENIIDESGMPKERFSAEFPKEGPSILRIQQVVRGDSAAYFCASSQASTDTQYFGPGTRLTVL.

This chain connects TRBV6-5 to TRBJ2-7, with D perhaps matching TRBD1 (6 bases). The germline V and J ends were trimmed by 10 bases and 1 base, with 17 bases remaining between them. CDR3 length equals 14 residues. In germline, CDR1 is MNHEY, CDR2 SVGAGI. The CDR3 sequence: CAIRRTAQSYEQYF. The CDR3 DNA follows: TGTGCCATCCGCCGGACAGCGCAGTCCTACGAGCAGTACTTC.

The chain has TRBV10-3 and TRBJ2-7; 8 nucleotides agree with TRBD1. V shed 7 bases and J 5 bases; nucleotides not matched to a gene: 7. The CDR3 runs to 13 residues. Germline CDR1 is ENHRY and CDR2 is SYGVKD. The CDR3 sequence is CAITEDRAHEQYF. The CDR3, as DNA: TGTGCCATCACGGAGGACAGGGCCCACGAGCAGTACTTC.

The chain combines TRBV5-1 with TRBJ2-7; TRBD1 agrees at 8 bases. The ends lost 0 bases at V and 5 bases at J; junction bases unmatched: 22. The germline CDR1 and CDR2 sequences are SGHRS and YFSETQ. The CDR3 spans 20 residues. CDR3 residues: CASSLGESPGQVPPVDEQYF. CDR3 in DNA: TGCGCCAGCAGCTTGGGGGAGAGCCCGGGACAGGTCCCACCGGTCGACGAGCAGTACTTC.

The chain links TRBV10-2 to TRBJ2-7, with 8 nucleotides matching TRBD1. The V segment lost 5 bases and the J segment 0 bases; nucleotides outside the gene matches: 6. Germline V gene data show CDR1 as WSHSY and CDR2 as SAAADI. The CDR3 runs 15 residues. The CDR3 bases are TGCGCCAGCAGTCGCGGGACAGGACACTCCTACGAGCAGTACTTC. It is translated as CASSRGTGHSYEQYF.

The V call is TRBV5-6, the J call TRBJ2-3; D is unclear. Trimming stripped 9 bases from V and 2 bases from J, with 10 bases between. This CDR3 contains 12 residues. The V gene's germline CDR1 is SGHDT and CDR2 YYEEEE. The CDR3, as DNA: TGTGCCACCCTAATTCACACAGATACGCAGTATTTT. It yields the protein CATLIHTDTQYF.

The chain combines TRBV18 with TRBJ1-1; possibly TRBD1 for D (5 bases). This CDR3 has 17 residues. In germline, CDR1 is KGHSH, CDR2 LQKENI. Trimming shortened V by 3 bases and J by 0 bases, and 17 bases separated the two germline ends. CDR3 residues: CASSPQGIRRVNTEAFF. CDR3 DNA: TGTGCCAGCTCACCCCAGGGTATTCGTAGAGTGAACACTGAAGCTTTCTTT. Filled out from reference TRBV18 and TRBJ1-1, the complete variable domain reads NAGVMQNPRHLVRRRGQEARLRCSPMKGHSHVYWYRQLPEEGLKFMVYLQKENIIDESGMPKERFSAEFPKEGPSILRIQQVVRGDSAAYFCASSPQGIRRVNTEAFFGQGTRLTVV.

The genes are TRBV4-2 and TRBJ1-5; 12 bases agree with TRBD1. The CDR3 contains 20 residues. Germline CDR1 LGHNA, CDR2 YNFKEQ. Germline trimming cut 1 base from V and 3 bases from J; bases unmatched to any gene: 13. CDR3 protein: CASSQGPGTGGRSINQPQHF. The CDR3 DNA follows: TGTGCCAGCAGCCAAGGACCCGGGACAGGGGGCAGAAGTATCAATCAGCCCCAGCATTTT.

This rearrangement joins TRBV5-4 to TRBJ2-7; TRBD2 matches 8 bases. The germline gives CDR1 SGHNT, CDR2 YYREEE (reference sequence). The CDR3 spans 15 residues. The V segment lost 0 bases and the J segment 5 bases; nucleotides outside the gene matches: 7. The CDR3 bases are TGTGCCAGCAGCTTGGTATGGACTAGCTTCAACGAGCAGTACTTC. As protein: CASSLVWTSFNEQYF.

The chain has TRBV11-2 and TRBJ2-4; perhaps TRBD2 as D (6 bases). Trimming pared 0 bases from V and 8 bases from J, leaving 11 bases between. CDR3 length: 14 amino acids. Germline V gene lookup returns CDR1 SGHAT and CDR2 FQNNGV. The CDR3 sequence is CASSLEGSGDIQYF. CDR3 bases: TGTGCCAGCAGCTTAGAAGGTTCGGGAGACATTCAGTACTTC.

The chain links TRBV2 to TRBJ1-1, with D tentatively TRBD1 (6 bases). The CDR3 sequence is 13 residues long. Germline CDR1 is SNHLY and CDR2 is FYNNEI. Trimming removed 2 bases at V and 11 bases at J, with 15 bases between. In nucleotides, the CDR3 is TGTGCCAGCAGTGAAAAGAGGGGGAGGGACGCTTTCTTT. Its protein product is CASSEKRGRDAFF.

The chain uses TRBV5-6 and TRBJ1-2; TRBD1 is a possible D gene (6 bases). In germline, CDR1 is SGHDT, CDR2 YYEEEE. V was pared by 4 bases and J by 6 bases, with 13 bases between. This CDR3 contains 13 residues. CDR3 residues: CASSTQGLHGYTF. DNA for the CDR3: TGTGCCAGCAGCACACAGGGTCTCCATGGCTACACCTTC. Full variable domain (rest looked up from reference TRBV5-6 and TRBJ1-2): DAGVTQSPTHLIKTRGQQVTLRCSPKSGHDTVSWYQQALGQGPQFIFQYYEEEERQRGNFPDRFSGHQFPNYSSELNVNALLLGDSALYLCASSTQGLHGYTFGSGTRLTVV.

The CDR3 loop is CASSPQETQYF. In DNA, the CDR3 is TGTGCCAGCAGCCCACAAGAGACCCAGTACTTC. This chain connects TRBV7-2 to TRBJ2-5; D remains ambiguous. The germline V gene has CDR1 SGHTA and CDR2 FQGNSA. The CDR3 is 11 residues long. Trimming took off 5 bases at V and 2 bases at J, with 3 bases between the two ends.

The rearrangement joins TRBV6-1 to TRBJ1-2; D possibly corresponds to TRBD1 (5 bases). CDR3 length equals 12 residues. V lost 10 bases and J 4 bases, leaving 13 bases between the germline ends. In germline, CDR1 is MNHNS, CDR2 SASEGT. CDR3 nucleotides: TGTGCCACCGGGCAGGGCCCCTATGGCTACACCTTC. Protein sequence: CATGQGPYGYTF.

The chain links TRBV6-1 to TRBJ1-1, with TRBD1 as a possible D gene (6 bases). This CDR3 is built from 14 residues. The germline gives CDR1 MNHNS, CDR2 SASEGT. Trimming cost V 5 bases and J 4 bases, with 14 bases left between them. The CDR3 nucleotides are TGTGCCAGCAGTCATACAGGGTTGGGCACTGAAGCTTTCTTT. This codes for CASSHTGLGTEAFF.

The DNA of the CDR3 is TGTGCCAGCAGTTTGGTAATGCGGGGGAGCTCCTACGAGCAGTACTTC. Amino acids: CASSLVMRGSSYEQYF. This chain connects TRBV28 to TRBJ2-7, with 7 bases identical to TRBD2. The trim removed 3 bases at V and 0 bases at J, leaving 8 bases unmatched. This CDR3 region has 16 residues. CDR1 is MDHEN and CDR2 is SYDVKM in the germline V gene.

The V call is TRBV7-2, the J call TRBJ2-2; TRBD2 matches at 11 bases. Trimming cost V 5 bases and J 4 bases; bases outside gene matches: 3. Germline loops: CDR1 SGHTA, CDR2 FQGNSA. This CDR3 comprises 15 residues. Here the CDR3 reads CASSETSGTTGELFF. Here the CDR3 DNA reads TGTGCCAGCAGCGAGACTAGCGGGACCACCGGGGAGCTGTTTTTT.

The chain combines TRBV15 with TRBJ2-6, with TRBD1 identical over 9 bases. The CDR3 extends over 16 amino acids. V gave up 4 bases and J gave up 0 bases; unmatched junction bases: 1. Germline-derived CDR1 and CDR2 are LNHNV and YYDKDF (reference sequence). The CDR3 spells CATSTGQGSGANVLTF. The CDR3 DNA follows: TGTGCCACCAGCACGGGACAGGGCTCTGGGGCCAACGTCCTGACTTTC. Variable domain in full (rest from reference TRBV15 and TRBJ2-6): DAMVIQNPRYQVTQFGKPVTLSCSQTLNHNVMYWYQQKSSQAPKLLFHYYDKDFNNEADTPDNFQSRRPNTSFCFLDIRSPGLGDTAMYLCATSTGQGSGANVLTFGAGSRLTVL.

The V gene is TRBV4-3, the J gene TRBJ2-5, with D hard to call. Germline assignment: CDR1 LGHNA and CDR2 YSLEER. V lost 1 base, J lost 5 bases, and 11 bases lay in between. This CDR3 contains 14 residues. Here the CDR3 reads CASSQVSGSETQYF. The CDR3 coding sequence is TGCGCCAGCAGCCAAGTGTCCGGGTCCGAGACCCAGTACTTC.